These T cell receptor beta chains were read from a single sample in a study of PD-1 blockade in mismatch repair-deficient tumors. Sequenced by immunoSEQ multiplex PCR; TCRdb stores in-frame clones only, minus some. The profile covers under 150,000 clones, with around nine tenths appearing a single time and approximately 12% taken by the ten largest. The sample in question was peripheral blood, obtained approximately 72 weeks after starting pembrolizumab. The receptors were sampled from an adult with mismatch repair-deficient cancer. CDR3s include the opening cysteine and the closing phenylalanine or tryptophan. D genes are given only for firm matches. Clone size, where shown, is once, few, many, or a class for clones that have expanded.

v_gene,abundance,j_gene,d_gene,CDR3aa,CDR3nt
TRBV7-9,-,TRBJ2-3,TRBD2,CASSTPVLAGFGDTQYF,TGTGCCAGCAGCACGCCTGTACTAGCGGGATTTGGAGATACGCAGTATTTT
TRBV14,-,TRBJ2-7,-,CASSQGGLEQYF,TGTGCCAGCAGCCAGGGGGGTTTGGAGCAGTACTTC
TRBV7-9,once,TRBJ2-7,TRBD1,CASSAGTGSYEQYF,TGTGCCAGCAGCGCCGGGACAGGGAGCTACGAGCAGTACTTC
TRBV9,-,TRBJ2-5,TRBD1,CASSFRTGWGETQYF,TGTGCCAGCAGCTTCCGGACAGGGTGGGGGGAGACCCAGTACTTC
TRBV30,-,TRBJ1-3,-,CANKPGSGNTIYF,TGTGCAAACAAACCTGGGAGCGGAAACACCATATATTTT
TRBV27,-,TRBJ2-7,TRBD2,CASSLSGTSGLTYEQYF,TGTGCCAGCAGTTTATCCGGGACTAGCGGGTTGACCTACGAGCAGTACTTC
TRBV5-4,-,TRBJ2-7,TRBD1,CASSLGQGAYEQYF,TGTGCCAGCAGCTTGGGACAGGGGGCCTACGAGCAGTACTTC
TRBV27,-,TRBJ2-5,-,CASSLVGPAGTQYF,TGTGCCAGCAGCTTGGTGGGGCCCGCGGGGACCCAGTACTTC
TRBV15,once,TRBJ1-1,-,CATSRGSRNNEAFF,TGTGCCACCAGCAGAGGGTCAAGGAACAATGAAGCTTTCTTT
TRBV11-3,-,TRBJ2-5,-,CASSQGLFGLETQYF,TGTGCCAGCAGCCAGGGGTTATTTGGTTTGGAGACCCAGTACTTC
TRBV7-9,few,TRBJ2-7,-,CASSFGLYEQYF,TGTGCCAGCAGCTTCGGCCTCTACGAGCAGTACTTC
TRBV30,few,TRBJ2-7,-,CAWSVARSSYEQYF,TGTGCCTGGAGTGTAGCAAGGAGCTCCTACGAGCAGTACTTC
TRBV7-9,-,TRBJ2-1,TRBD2,CASSSSTSGRADEQFF,TGTGCCAGCAGCTCCAGTACTAGCGGGAGGGCCGATGAGCAGTTCTTC
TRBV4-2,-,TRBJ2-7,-,CASSQDYRRAGYEQYF,TGTGCCAGCAGCCAAGATTACCGGAGGGCCGGGTACGAGCAGTACTTC
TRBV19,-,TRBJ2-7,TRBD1,CASSPGQGAGEQYF,TGTGCCAGTAGTCCGGGACAGGGGGCTGGCGAGCAGTACTTC
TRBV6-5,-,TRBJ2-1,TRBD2,CASSRVASGYNEQFF,TGTGCCAGCAGTAGGGTGGCTAGCGGATACAATGAGCAGTTCTTC
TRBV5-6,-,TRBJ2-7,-,CASSLGSWAYEQYF,TGTGCCAGCAGCTTGGGTAGCTGGGCCTACGAGCAGTACTTC
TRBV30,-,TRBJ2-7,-,CAWSVGDGYEQYF,TGTGCCTGGAGTGTAGGGGATGGCTACGAGCAGTACTTC
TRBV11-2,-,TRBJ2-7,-,CASSLGPGTYEQYF,TGTGCCAGCAGCTTAGGGCCAGGGACCTACGAGCAGTACTTC
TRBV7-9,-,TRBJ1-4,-,CASSWGVRPDSHEKLFF,TGTGCCAGCAGCTGGGGAGTTAGGCCCGATTCTCATGAAAAACTGTTTTTT
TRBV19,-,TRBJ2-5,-,CASSIGMGATETQYF,TGTGCCAGTAGTATTGGTATGGGGGCGACAGAGACCCAGTACTTC
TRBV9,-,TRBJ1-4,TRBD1,CASSGSGGAGEKLFF,TGTGCCAGCAGCGGATCAGGGGGCGCGGGAGAAAAACTGTTTTTT
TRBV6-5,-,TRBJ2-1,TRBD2,CASSLGLEGLHEQFF,TGTGCCAGCAGCCTGGGACTAGAGGGCTTACATGAGCAGTTCTTC
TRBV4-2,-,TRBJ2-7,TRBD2,CASSQGGRAREQYF,TGTGCCAGCAGCCAAGGCGGGAGGGCCCGCGAGCAGTACTTC